This record looks at one TCR beta chain sequence and its context. This entry comes from a study of memory CD4+ T cells and cytomegalovirus serostatus. The CDR3 spans 11 residues. Trimming cost V 8 bases and J 8 bases, with 12 bases left between them. Germline CDR1 and CDR2: MDHEN and SYDVKM. The sort gate was single viable CD3+CD4+CD8-CD45RO+ cells for memory CD4+ T cells. Positive selection with CD4 microbeads enriched total CD4+ T cells. The method was immunoSEQ multiplex PCR; TCRdb's version includes in-frame clones alone and lacks a portion of them. The sample includes roughly 50,000 clones, over 75% of them seen just once.

The sample comprised memory CD4+ T cells from blood. The origin of this receptor is an adult in good health and CMV-seronegative. This chain links TRBV28 with TRBJ1-2, with no clear D. CDR3 sequence reads: CASFGRQGYTF. CDR3 DNA: TGTGCCAGCTTCGGCCGGCAAGGCTACACCTTC.